One sample yielded the 21 T cell receptor beta chains listed below, sequenced in a study of blood T cells in healthy people across ages. With a J-beta primer mix and a sample-barcoded 5' primer, a second PCR ran about 7 to 12 cycles. MiXCR, applied by TCRdb to the 5' RACE reads, yields one record per CDR3 protein. The sample contains roughly 1,300,000 distinct CDR3 sequences, 59% of which appear only once. The sequencing input was blood. Receptors originate from a man aged 18 to 29 in good health.

This clonotype was seen a single time. This rearrangement joins TRBV6-5 to TRBJ2-2; 7 nucleotides line up with TRBD1. Germline CDR1 reads MNHEY; CDR2 reads SVGAGI. CDR3 length: 15 amino acids. With 2 bases clipped from V and 1 base from J, the junction kept 1 base outside the gene matches. The CDR3 region has the DNA TGTGCCAGCAGTTACAGGACAGGGAACACCGGGGAGCTGTTTTTT. Protein: CASSYRTGNTGELFF.

This clonotype has more than one count but fewer than ten. The V gene is TRBV11-2, the J gene TRBJ2-1; TRBD1 agrees at 7 bases. After removal of 5 bases from V and 3 bases from J, the junction contained 4 bases not matched to a gene. Germline V CDR1 and CDR2: SGHAT, FQNNGV. CDR3 length: 14 residues. The CDR3 is CASSARQGYNEQFF. The CDR3 DNA reads TGTGCCAGCAGCGCAAGACAGGGCTACAATGAGCAGTTCTTC.

The CDR3 DNA reads TGTGCCAGCAGCCCCGGGATCGGGAATGAGCAGTTCTTC. Encoded protein: CASSPGIGNEQFF. The chain combines TRBV6-5 with TRBJ2-1, with TRBD2 as a possible D gene (5 bases). V lost 6 bases to trimming and J lost 7 bases, with 13 bases between them. CDR1 and CDR2 from the germline V gene are MNHEY and SVGAGI. This CDR3 comprises 13 residues.

This clonotype turned up a few times. The chain is built from TRBV29-1 and TRBJ1-2; weak D call: TRBD1 (6 bases). Looked up from germline, CDR1 is SQVTM and CDR2 is ANQGSEA. The CDR3 contains 14 residues. Trimming shortened V by 6 bases and J by 5 bases, and 19 bases separated the two germline ends. CDR3 in amino acids: CSVAGTTAGYGYTF. CDR3 nucleotides: TGCAGCGTGGCCGGGACAACGGCGGGGTATGGCTACACCTTC.

V gene TRBV4-2 combines with J gene TRBJ2-3; D possibly uses TRBD1 or TRBD2 (6 bases each). The CDR3 covers 15 residues. Germline V gene lookup returns CDR1 LGHNA and CDR2 YNFKEQ. Trimming cost V 3 bases and J 1 base, with 11 bases left between them. CDR3 nucleotides: TGTGCCAGCAGCCACCCCGGGGGCCGCACAGATACGCAGTATTTT. Protein sequence: CASSHPGGRTDTQYF.

The J gene is TRBJ2-5, the V gene TRBV28; weak D call: TRBD1 (6 bases). The DNA end is a closer match to TRBJ2-7, so the J assignment may be wrong. The CDR3 is made up of 12 amino acids. Germline loops: CDR1 MDHEN, CDR2 SYDVKM. In DNA, the CDR3 is TGTGCCAGCAGTACAGGGTTTCGCGAGCAGTACTTC. Its translation: CASSTGFREQYF.

The V gene is TRBV29-1, the J gene TRBJ2-1; D might be TRBD2 (5 bases). The germline V gene encodes CDR1 SQVTM and CDR2 ANQGSEA. V was pared by 2 bases and J by 10 bases, with 9 bases between. The CDR3 is made up of 11 amino acids. CDR3 region: CSVERSSEQFF. The DNA of the CDR3 is TGCAGCGTTGAACGCTCTAGCGAGCAGTTCTTC.

The chain carries TRBV7-2 and TRBJ2-1; D ambiguous. The CDR3 runs to 14 residues. Germline V gene data show CDR1 as SGHTA and CDR2 as FQGNSA. Trimming left V 3 bases short and J 7 bases short, with 13 bases between. CDR3 residues: CASSFPQSWNEQFF. CDR3 DNA: TGTGCCAGCAGCTTCCCTCAGAGTTGGAATGAGCAGTTCTTC.

This clonotype was picked up one time. The chain recombines TRBV20-1 with TRBJ1-2; unclear D gene. This CDR3 is 13 amino acids long. Trimming pared 1 base from V and 4 bases from J, leaving 10 bases between. Germline CDR1 DFQATT, CDR2 SNEGSKA (reference sequence). In nucleotides, the CDR3 is TGCAGTGCTAGAGCCGGAGTAGGCTATGGCTACACCTTC. As protein: CSARAGVGYGYTF.

A remark on this clonotype: Possible read error: a much larger clone is one base away. This rearrangement joins TRBV20-1 to TRBJ2-1; 9 bases line up with TRBD2. The germline CDR1 and CDR2 sequences are DFQATT and SNEGSKA (reference sequence). The CDR3 runs 16 residues. The CDR3 nucleotides are TGCAGTGCCGCCGCCCTAGCGGGAAGCTCCTACAATGAGCAGTCCTTC. Amino acids: CSAAALAGSSYNEQSF.

Only a few counts were recorded for this clonotype. At one end the junction does not follow the germline gene, possibly because of a read error. The V and J genes are TRBV29-1 and TRBJ2-7, with unresolved D. There are 13 residues in the CDR3. Germline loops: CDR1 SQVTM, CDR2 ANQGSEA. The CDR3 loop is CSIEGGSPYEQYF. CDR3 coding DNA: TGCAGCATTGAAGGCGGCAGCCCCTACGAGCAGTACTTC.

On this clonotype itself: One end of the junction fails to match germline, which may point to a read error. This chain links TRBV24-1 with TRBJ2-1; D is unclear. The germline V gene has CDR1 KGHDR and CDR2 SFDVKD. There are 13 residues in the CDR3. The CDR3 loop reads CATSGLSSDEQFF. CDR3 bases: TGTGCCACCAGTGGTTTGTCGAGCGATGAGCAGTTCTTC.

The V gene is TRBV29-1, the J gene TRBJ2-1, with TRBD1 identical over 10 bases. V dropped 7 bases and J dropped 4; count of bases not matched to a gene: 7. CDR1 SQVTM and CDR2 ANQGSEA come from the germline V gene. The CDR3 has 14 residues. The CDR3 DNA is TGCAGCGCCCAAGGACAGGGGGAATACAATGAGCAGTTCTTC. This sequence encodes CSAQGQGEYNEQFF.

V is TRBV10-3 and J is TRBJ1-2, with D perhaps TRBD1 (6 bases). This CDR3 comprises 16 residues. Trimming cost V 0 bases and J 0 bases, with 11 bases left between them. Germline assignment: CDR1 ENHRY and CDR2 SYGVKD. CDR3 amino acids: CAISESSGVANYGYTF. CDR3 nucleotides: TGTGCCATCAGTGAGTCCTCAGGGGTAGCTAACTATGGCTACACCTTC.

The V and J genes are TRBV27 and TRBJ2-4, with D perhaps TRBD1 (6 bases). The tail of the sequence fits TRBJ2-7 better, so the J call may be wrong. In germline, CDR1 is MNHEY, CDR2 SMNVEV (reference sequence). There are 15 residues in the CDR3. The CDR3 sequence is CASSYITTGYREQYF. The CDR3 DNA sequence: TGTGCCAGCAGTTACATAACTACAGGGTACCGCGAGCAGTACTTC.

The chain carries TRBV4-1 and TRBJ1-5; no reliable D call. This CDR3 region has 15 residues. The germline CDR1 and CDR2 sequences are MGHRA and YSYEKL. Trimming left V 0 bases short and J 5 bases short, with 11 bases between. The CDR3 reads CASSQDWGGDQPQHF. The CDR3 nucleotides read TGCGCCAGCAGCCAAGATTGGGGTGGCGATCAGCCCCAGCATTTT.

CDR3 nucleotide sequence: TGTGCCACCCGTACCAGGGAAAGGTATGGCTACACCTTC. This encodes CATRTRERYGYTF. This chain connects TRBV12-3 or TRBV12-4 to TRBJ1-2; D might be TRBD1 (5 bases). V shed 10 bases and J shed 5 bases, with 17 bases lying between them. There are 13 residues in the CDR3.

The chain couples TRBV10-3 to TRBJ1-2; possibly TRBD1 for D (5 bases). The germline gives CDR1 ENHRY, CDR2 SYGVKD. The V end lost 3 bases, the J end lost 6 bases, and 11 bases lay between the germline ends. The CDR3 sequence is 13 residues long. The CDR3 sequence: CAISDQGMDGYTF. In nucleotides, the CDR3 is TGTGCCATCAGTGACCAGGGAATGGATGGCTACACCTTC.

This clonotype has a handful of counts. J is TRBJ2-1 and V is TRBV7-8, with D tentatively TRBD1 or TRBD2 (5 bases each). The DNA end favors TRBJ2-7, so the J call may be wrong. Germline CDR1 reads SGHVS; CDR2 reads FQNEAQ. This CDR3 spans 15 amino acids. The CDR3 coding sequence is TGTGCCAGCAGCGCAGGGACGGGCCCCTCGGTTGTGCAGTACTTC. It yields the protein CASSAGTGPSVVQYF.

V is TRBV11-2 and J is TRBJ2-7; maybe TRBD2 (6 bases). Trimming shortened V by 5 bases and J by 7 bases, and 15 bases separated the two germline ends. Germline V gene data show CDR1 as SGHAT and CDR2 as FQNNGV. The CDR3 is 13 amino acids. The DNA of the CDR3 is TGTGCCAGCAGCAGTCGACGGGAGAATGAGCAGTACTTC. The encoded protein is CASSSRRENEQYF. The entire variable domain, with the rest obtained from reference TRBV11-2 and TRBJ2-7, is as follows: EAGVAQSPRYKIIEKRQSVAFWCNPISGHATLYWYQQILGQGPKLLIQFQNNGVVDDSQLPKDRFSAERLKGVDSTLKIQPAKLEDSAVYLCASSSRRENEQYFGPGTRLTVT.

The CDR3 sequence: CASRVQDTDTQYF. The CDR3 DNA reads as TGTGCCAGCAGAGTCCAAGACACAGATACGCAGTATTTT. The V and J genes are TRBV11-2 and TRBJ2-3, with no clear D. This CDR3 is built from 13 residues. Germline V CDR1 and CDR2: SGHAT, FQNNGV. With 6 bases removed from V and 2 bases from J, the gap between germline ends came to 9 bases.